This TCR beta chain comes out of a study of CD4 and CD8 cells across lung adenocarcinoma regions. Localized lung adenocarcinoma, a non-small cell lung cancer, affected the donors. TCRdb reprocessed the PCR reads with MiXCR, giving one entry per CDR3 protein. Here the sample spans 3,000 to 4,000 distinct CDR3 sequences, about 67% being singletons. This clonotype was sampled from a male donor with lung adenocarcinoma. The CD4 and CD8 labels of this study may be unreliable. Sequenced input: CD4+ T cells from the margin of a lung tumor.

In DNA, the CDR3 is TGTGCCAGCAGCCAAGGGGCAGGGACCAAAGATATTCAGTACTTC. Translating gives CASSQGAGTKDIQYF. The chain carries TRBV3-1 and TRBJ2-4, with D perhaps being TRBD1 or TRBD2 (5 bases each). V was clipped by 1 base and J by 10 bases, with 17 bases between them. The length of the CDR3 is 15 residues. The germline gives CDR1 LGHDT, CDR2 YNNKEL (reference sequence).